In this sample, the clone carrying this T cell receptor (beta chain) turned up a few times. Its antigen remains unidentified. Germline V CDR1 and CDR2: SEHNR, FQNEAQ (reference sequence). The CDR3 covers 14 residues. The V gene lost 2 bases and the J gene lost 4 bases, with 9 bases spanning the gap. This sample is part of a study of T cell responses to AZD1222 COVID-19 vaccine. Looking at the study overall: Second doses at about 4 or about 12 weeks were pooled. Study-wide results and caveats: Repertoires were obtained solely post-peak T cell response. Only a handful of AZD1222 recipients, roughly six in all, had baseline seropositivity. Two AZD1222 doses significantly raised spike-specific TCR breadth and depth over controls.

Data came from immunoSEQ multiplex PCR; TCRdb stores just in-frame clones and leaves some out. Among around 79,000 clones listed, roughly 87% were seen once. Sequences were derived from peripheral blood, sampled on day 0 of AZD1222 vaccination. This TCR came from an adult in good health. The chain employs TRBV7-9 and TRBJ2-1; a possible D gene is TRBD2 (5 bases). The CDR3 nucleotides are TGTGCCAGCAGCTTAACAATAGCGTACAATGAGCAGTTCTTC. It is translated as CASSLTIAYNEQFF. Full variable domain (outside the CDR3, taken from reference TRBV7-9 and TRBJ2-1): DTGVSQNPRHKITKRGQNVTFRCDPISEHNRLYWYRQTLGQGPEFLTYFQNEAQLEKSRLLSDRFSAERPKGSFSTLEIQRTEQGDSAMYLCASSLTIAYNEQFFGPGTRLTVL.